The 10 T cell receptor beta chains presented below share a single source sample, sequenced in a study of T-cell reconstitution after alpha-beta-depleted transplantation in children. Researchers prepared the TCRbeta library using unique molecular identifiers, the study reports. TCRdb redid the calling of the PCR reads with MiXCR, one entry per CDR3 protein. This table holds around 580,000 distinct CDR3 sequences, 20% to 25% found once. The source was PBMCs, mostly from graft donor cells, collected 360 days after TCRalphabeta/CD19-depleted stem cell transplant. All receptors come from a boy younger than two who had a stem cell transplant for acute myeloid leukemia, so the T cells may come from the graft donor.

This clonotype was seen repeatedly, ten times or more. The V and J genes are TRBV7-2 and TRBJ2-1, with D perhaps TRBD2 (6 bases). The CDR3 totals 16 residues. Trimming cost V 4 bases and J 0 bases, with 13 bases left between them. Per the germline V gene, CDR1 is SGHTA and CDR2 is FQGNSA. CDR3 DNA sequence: TGTGCCAGCAGCTCTGGGACTTTGAGCTCCTACAATGAGCAGTTCTTC. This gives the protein CASSSGTLSSYNEQFF.

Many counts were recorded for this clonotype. The chain's CDR3 is CASSFLEEIRNSPLHF. DNA of the CDR3: TGTGCCAGCAGTTTCTTGGAGGAGATCCGTAATTCACCCCTCCACTTT. The J gene is TRBJ1-6, the V gene TRBV28; no firm D call. Per germline, CDR1 MDHEN and CDR2 SYDVKM. V gave up 3 bases and J gave up 6 bases, with 15 bases separating them. The CDR3 loop spans 16 amino acids. The variable domain in full, with the rest retrieved from reference TRBV28 and TRBJ1-6, is DVKVTQSSRYLVKRTGEKVFLECVQDMDHENMFWYRQDPGLGLRLIYFSYDVKMKEKGDIPEGYSVSREKKERFSLILESASTNQTSMYLCASSFLEEIRNSPLHFGNGTRLTVT.

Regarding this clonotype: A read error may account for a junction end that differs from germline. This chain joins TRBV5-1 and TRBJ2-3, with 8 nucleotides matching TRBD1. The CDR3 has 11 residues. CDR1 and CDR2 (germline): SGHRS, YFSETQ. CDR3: CASSLGQGLHF. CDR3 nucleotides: TGCGCCAGCAGCCTCGGACAGGGTCTCCATTTT.

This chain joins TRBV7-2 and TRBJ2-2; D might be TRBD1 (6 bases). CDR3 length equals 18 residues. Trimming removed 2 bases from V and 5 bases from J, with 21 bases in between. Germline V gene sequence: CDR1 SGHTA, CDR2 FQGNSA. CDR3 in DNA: TGTGCCAGCAGCTTATGGGCTTCCGGGACATATATAACCGGGGAGCTGTTTTTT. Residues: CASSLWASGTYITGELFF.

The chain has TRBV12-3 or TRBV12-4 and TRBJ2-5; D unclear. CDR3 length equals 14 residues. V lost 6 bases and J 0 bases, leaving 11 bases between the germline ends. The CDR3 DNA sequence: TGTGCCAGCAGCCGTTGGCCGTACCAAGAGACCCAGTACTTC. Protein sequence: CASSRWPYQETQYF.

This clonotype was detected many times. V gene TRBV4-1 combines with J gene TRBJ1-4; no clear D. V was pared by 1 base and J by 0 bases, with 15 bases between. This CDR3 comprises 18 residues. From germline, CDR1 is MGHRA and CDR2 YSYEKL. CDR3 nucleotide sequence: TGCGCCAGCAGCCAAGGACCAAGGAGGGATGCAACTAATGAAAAACTGTTTTTT. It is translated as CASSQGPRRDATNEKLFF.

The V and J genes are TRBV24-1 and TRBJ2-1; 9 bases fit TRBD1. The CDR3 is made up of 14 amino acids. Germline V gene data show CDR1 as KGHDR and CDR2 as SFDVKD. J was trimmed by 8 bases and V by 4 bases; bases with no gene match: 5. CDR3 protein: CATSEGTGPYEQFF. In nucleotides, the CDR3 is TGTGCCACCAGTGAGGGGACAGGGCCATATGAGCAGTTCTTC.

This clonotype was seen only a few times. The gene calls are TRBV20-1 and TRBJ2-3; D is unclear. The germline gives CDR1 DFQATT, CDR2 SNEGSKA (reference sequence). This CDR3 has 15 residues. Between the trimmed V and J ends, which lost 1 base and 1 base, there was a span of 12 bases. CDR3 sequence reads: CSARGGWSGTDTQYF. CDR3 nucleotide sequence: TGCAGTGCTAGAGGGGGATGGAGTGGCACAGATACGCAGTATTTT.

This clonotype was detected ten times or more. The CDR3 region is CSARDPGQGTANEKLFF. The DNA for the CDR3 is TGCAGTGCTAGAGATCCGGGACAGGGGACAGCTAATGAAAAACTGTTTTTT. The V and J genes are TRBV20-1 and TRBJ1-4; TRBD1 agrees at 10 bases. Unmatched junction bases numbered 7, after V lost 0 bases and J lost 3 bases. CDR3 length: 17 amino acids. The germline CDR1 and CDR2 sequences are DFQATT and SNEGSKA (reference sequence).

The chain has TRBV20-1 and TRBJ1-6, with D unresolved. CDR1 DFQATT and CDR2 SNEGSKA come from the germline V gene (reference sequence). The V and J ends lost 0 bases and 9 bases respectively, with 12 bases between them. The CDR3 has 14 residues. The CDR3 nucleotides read TGCAGTGCTAGAGATCGGCATGGTGGTTCACCCCTCCACTTT. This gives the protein CSARDRHGGSPLHF.